This T cell receptor (beta chain) was identified during a study of multiple sclerosis patients with progressive multifocal leukoencephalopathy (dated by TCRdb to about 2019). For the study in its entirety: Peripheral T and B cells were examined in MS patients who developed PML (4 under natalizumab, 1 after alemtuzumab) and in treated patients who did not develop PML. A couple of patients on natalizumab who later developed PML were tracked over time from before therapy, through 6 and 12 months, up to PML onset. The goal was to find JC virus-specific or public T-cell expansions that arose at the time of PML onset.

Notes on this clone: What this receptor recognizes is not known. One base away there is no much larger clone; base qualities are not given.

There are 14 amino acids in the CDR3, from cysteine to phenylalanine inclusive. CDR3 DNA only is kept here, 42 bases in frame from base 1. V sheds 6 bases and J sheds 0 bases, leaving 8 bases between their ends. The germline V gene (reference sequence) provides CDR1 MNHNY and CDR2 SVGAGI. The time point label corresponds to: time of PML onset. This sample's treatment or condition label indicates: on natalizumab therapy at sampling. Diagnosis of PML was based on clinical and MRI findings and confirmed by finding JC virus DNA in cerebrospinal fluid. In the natalizumab-treated patients, PML developed after between roughly 15 and 60 months of natalizumab therapy. Every listed patient had received interferon beta before, and every PML patient was female. Blood samples at T3 were obtained at the time of PML onset. Ficoll-Hypaque density gradient centrifugation was used to isolate peripheral blood mononuclear cells.

Amplification of TRB CDR3 regions from genomic DNA was performed at survey-level depth using the immunoSEQ two-step multiplex PCR. Synthetic inline TR CDR3 controls covering all V-J pairings were spiked into each PCR so that template counts could be estimated and amplification bias removed. Reads were processed so that amplification and sequencing bias were reduced, and quantification was performed against synthetic TR CDR3 analogs. Per the authors' processing: Raw data were processed in ImmunoSEQ Analyzer, removing out-of-frame sequences and CDR3s with stop codons, and genes were named by IMGT nomenclature. Normalized Shannon entropy, defined as 1 minus Pielou's evenness, served as the summary measure of repertoire diversity. Only TRB sequences sharing the V gene, the J gene and the CDR3 were counted as identical. Public PML clonotypes were CDR3s found in two or more PML-onset samples but not found earlier, in controls, or in public databases. CDR3 amino acid composition by position was analyzed with Skylign using the observed count method. TCRdb limited this immuneACCESS table to in-frame rearrangements with V and J called. A share of clones is missing; checked studies link under half to unresolved V genes, and the rest is unexplained. Clone size and the V and J calls come from that table; the DNA yielded D and trimming. Recorded for this sample are 25,000 to 35,000 clones; roughly 87% of them occurred a single time. The top ten clonotypes cover roughly 3.2% of the sample.

Broader findings and caveats from the paper: Given the small, descriptive cohort, it remained unclear whether the study findings reflect JC virus infection or general immunocompromise. Less diverse TRB repertoires in most PML patients were suggested by lower normalized Shannon entropy, whereas values near 1 were observed in the natalizumab-treated controls. TRB clones above 0.5% frequency appeared only in PML patients, but expanded clones at PML onset were already present before and during natalizumab therapy. When PML developed, neither common TRBV or TRBJ gene usage nor preferential TRBV-TRBJ pairings were detected. The analysis covered only peripheral blood, although cerebrospinal fluid or brain lymphocytes might be more informative for natalizumab-associated PML.

Source: PBMCs, taken from a patient treated with natalizumab. The sequence was obtained from a human donor with progressive multifocal leukoencephalopathy. Recombination joined TRBV6-6 with TRBJ2-2, with no D gene named confidently. This receptor has the CDR3 CASRFRTNTGELFF. The DNA sequence is as follows: TGTGCCAGCAGATTTAGGACGAACACCGGGGAGCTGTTTTTT.